The 17 T cell receptor beta chains reported below all come from one sample, sequenced in a study of blood T cells in healthy people across ages. It was with a sample-barcoded 5' primer and a J-beta primer mix that a second PCR of roughly 7 to 11 cycles was run. TCRdb recomputed calls from the 5' RACE reads with MiXCR, one row per CDR3 protein. The data hold around 820,000 distinct CDR3 sequences, with just under 25% observed a single time. The sample was also reused in another study, on T cells of mothers and their children.

The sample comprised blood. These receptors originate from a boy between 10 and 17 years old in good health.

This sequence joins TRBV18 and TRBJ1-5; D is unresolved. This CDR3 contains 14 residues. Germline values: CDR1 KGHSH, CDR2 LQKENI. V gave up 0 bases and J gave up 3 bases, with 6 bases separating them. In DNA, the CDR3 is TGTGCCAGCTCACCACCTTTTTCCAATCAGCCCCAGCATTTT. Translation: CASSPPFSNQPQHF.

CDR3 in amino acids: CASSPRTAGNQPQHF. CDR3 in DNA: TGTGCCAGCAGTCCACGGACAGCGGGGAATCAGCCCCAGCATTTT. V and J are TRBV28 and TRBJ1-5, with D possibly TRBD1 on 6 matching bases. The CDR3 runs to 15 residues. The germline CDR1 and CDR2 sequences are MDHEN and SYDVKM. Trimming left V 5 bases short and J 4 bases short, with 15 bases between.

The chain has TRBV29-1 and TRBJ1-4; unclear D gene. Trimming shortened V by 0 bases and J by 7 bases, and 12 bases separated the two germline ends. The CDR3 totals 14 residues. CDR1 and CDR2 (germline): SQVTM, ANQGSEA. CDR3 amino acids: CSVEEAGEGEKLFF. The CDR3 region has the DNA TGCAGCGTTGAAGAAGCCGGGGAAGGTGAAAAACTGTTTTTT. The complete variable domain, with remaining parts taken from reference TRBV29-1 and TRBJ1-4, reads SAVISQKPSRDICQRGTSLTIQCQVDSQVTMMFWYRQQPGQSLTLIATANQGSEATYESGFVIDKFPISRPNLTFSTLTVSNMSPEDSSIYLCSVEEAGEGEKLFFGSGTQLSVL.

The chain uses TRBV20-1 and TRBJ2-1; perhaps TRBD1 as D (5 bases). The V gene lost 6 bases and the J gene lost 0 bases, with 15 bases spanning the gap. Germline V gene sequence: CDR1 DFQATT, CDR2 SNEGSKA (reference sequence). This CDR3 has 15 amino acids. This CDR3 is CSARATVPSYNEQFF. In DNA, the CDR3 is TGCAGTGCCCGTGCGACAGTACCCTCCTACAATGAGCAGTTCTTC.

The table lists this clonotype with a few counts. V usage is TRBV4-3 and J usage is TRBJ2-4; the match to TRBD2 covers 8 bases. This CDR3 is built from 14 residues. The V segment lost 0 bases and the J segment 7 bases; nucleotides outside the gene matches: 2. Per the germline V gene, CDR1 is LGHNA and CDR2 is YSLEER. CDR3 loop: CASSQDRGGNIQYF. The CDR3 DNA sequence: TGCGCCAGCAGCCAAGATCGCGGGGGGAACATTCAGTACTTC.

Comments on this clonotype: A clone one base away is much larger, so this may be a read error. The conserved phenylalanine or tryptophan is not found at the CDR3 terminus, so this likely reflects a read error. The DNA for the CDR3 is TGTGCCAGCAGCCCCTTAGGCTCACCCCTCCACTCT. Translation gives CASSPLGSPLHS. The chain recombines TRBV6-5 with TRBJ1-6; D is unresolved. Trimming took off 6 bases at V and 10 bases at J, with 10 bases between the two ends. The CDR3 has 12 amino acids. Germline values: CDR1 MNHEY, CDR2 SVGAGI.

This chain connects TRBV20-1 to TRBJ2-1; a possible D gene is TRBD1 (6 bases). The closer fit of TRBJ2-7 to the DNA end suggests the J call may be wrong. The CDR3 extends over 14 amino acids. CDR1 and CDR2 (germline): DFQATT, SNEGSKA (reference sequence). The CDR3 sequence: CSARDLRGSYEQYF. The CDR3 bases are TGCAGTGCTAGAGATCTGAGGGGGTCCTACGAGCAGTACTTC.

This rearrangement joins TRBV7-6 to TRBJ2-5; 9 positions agree with TRBD1. The CDR3 covers 15 residues. Germline values: CDR1 SGHVS, CDR2 FNYEAQ. J lost 1 base, V lost 2 bases, and 2 bases had no gene match. The CDR3 loop is CASSLNRGLQETQYF. The CDR3 region has the DNA TGTGCCAGCAGCTTAAACAGGGGGCTCCAAGAGACCCAGTACTTC.

This clonotype was found a few times. The DNA for the CDR3 is TGCAGCGTTGAAGTCCCTAGCGGGAGGGCCTGGGAGCAGTTCTTC. It yields the protein CSVEVPSGRAWEQFF. The chain is built from TRBV29-1 and TRBJ2-5, with 12 bases that match TRBD2. The DNA end favors TRBJ2-1, so the J call may be wrong. In germline, CDR1 is SQVTM, CDR2 ANQGSEA. CDR3 length: 15 residues.

This clonotype was recorded a few times. The chain carries TRBV10-3 and TRBJ2-3; 8 positions agree with TRBD2. Germline CDR1 is ENHRY and CDR2 is SYGVKD. This CDR3 region has 16 residues. Germline trimming cut 6 bases from V and 1 base from J; bases unmatched to any gene: 9. The chain's CDR3 is CAISPRSGGGTDTQYF. CDR3 coding DNA: TGTGCCATCAGCCCTAGGAGCGGGGGCGGCACAGATACGCAGTATTTT.

The table lists this clonotype with a few counts. Here the CDR3 DNA reads TGTGCCAGCAGTTCGTGGCAGGGCGACTATAATTCACCCCTCCACTTT. Its translation is CASSSWQGDYNSPLHF. The gene calls are TRBV12-3 or TRBV12-4 and TRBJ1-6, with D maybe TRBD1 (5 bases). This CDR3 has 16 residues. The V end lost 4 bases, the J end lost 3 bases, and 13 bases lay between the germline ends.

The chain has TRBV10-3 and TRBJ2-5; D is ambiguous. Trimming removed 2 bases from V and 4 bases from J, with 11 bases in between. The CDR3 is 14 amino acids. The germline V gene encodes CDR1 ENHRY and CDR2 SYGVKD. The CDR3 reads CAISEVVGGETQYF. CDR3 nucleotides: TGTGCCATCAGTGAGGTAGTGGGTGGAGAGACCCAGTACTTC.

The rearrangement uses TRBV5-6 and TRBJ2-7, with 9 bases that match TRBD1. Germline lookup yields CDR1 SGHDT and CDR2 YYEEEE. The CDR3 contains 15 residues. V shed 3 bases, J shed 3 bases, and the junction held 7 bases outside the gene matches. Written as DNA, the CDR3 is TGTGCCAGCAGCTCCGGGACAGGGAGGGTCTACGAGCAGTACTTC. It is translated as CASSSGTGRVYEQYF.

To note about this clonotype: This likely comes from a read error, as the CDR3 has no conserved phenylalanine or tryptophan at its end. The rearrangement joins TRBV11-2 to TRBJ2-1; D gene ambiguous. The DNA end favors TRBJ2-5, so the J call may be wrong. The CDR3 covers 11 residues. The germline V gene has CDR1 SGHAT and CDR2 FQNNGV. The CDR3 bases are TGTGCCAGCAGAGAACAAGAGACCCAGTACCTC. It is translated as CASREQETQYL.

The V and J genes are TRBV29-1 and TRBJ2-1; D might be TRBD2 (5 bases). The germline V gene has CDR1 SQVTM and CDR2 ANQGSEA. This CDR3 spans 12 amino acids. The V gene lost 6 bases and the J gene lost 7 bases, with 13 bases spanning the gap. CDR3 sequence (DNA): TGCAGCGTCTCACGGGGAGAGAATGAGCAGTTCTTC. It is translated as CSVSRGENEQFF.

The V and J genes are TRBV20-1 and TRBJ2-1; D gene unclear. Germline CDR1 DFQATT, CDR2 SNEGSKA (reference sequence). V lost 1 base to trimming and J lost 7 bases, with 11 bases between them. CDR3 length: 13 residues. The CDR3 loop is CSARGGKTNEQFF. CDR3 sequence (DNA): TGCAGTGCTAGAGGGGGAAAAACTAATGAGCAGTTCTTC.

In the case of this clonotype: One junction end disagrees with the germline gene, perhaps due to a read error. V gene TRBV5-1 combines with J gene TRBJ2-4; D remains unclear. The CDR3 has 14 residues. In germline, CDR1 is SGHRS, CDR2 YFSETQ. CDR3 amino acids: CASGLELNSNIQYF. The CDR3 bases are TGCGCCAGCGGCTTGGAATTAAACAGCAACATTCAGTACTTC.